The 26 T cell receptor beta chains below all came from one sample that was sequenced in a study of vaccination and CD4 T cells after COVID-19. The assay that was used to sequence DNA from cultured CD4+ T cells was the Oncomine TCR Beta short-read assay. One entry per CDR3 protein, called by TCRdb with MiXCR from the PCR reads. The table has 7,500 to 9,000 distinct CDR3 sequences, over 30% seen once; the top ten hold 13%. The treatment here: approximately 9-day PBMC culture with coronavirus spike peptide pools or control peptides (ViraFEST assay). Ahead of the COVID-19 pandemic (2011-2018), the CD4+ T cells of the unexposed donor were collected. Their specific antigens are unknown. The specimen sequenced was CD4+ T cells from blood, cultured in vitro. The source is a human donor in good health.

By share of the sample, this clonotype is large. CDR3: CASSPRQTSGRSNEQFF. DNA of the CDR3: TGTGCCAGCAGCCCACGTCAAACTAGCGGGAGGTCAAATGAGCAGTTCTTC. The gene calls are TRBV7-9 and TRBJ2-1; the match to TRBD2 covers 12 bases. The germline V gene has CDR1 SEHNR and CDR2 FQNEAQ (reference sequence). With 5 bases clipped from V and 7 bases from J, the junction kept 12 bases outside the gene matches. The CDR3 contains 17 residues.

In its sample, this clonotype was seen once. The CDR3 spells CASSIEGKNTEAFF. The CDR3 DNA is TGTGCCAGTAGTATAGAGGGGAAAAACACTGAAGCTTTCTTT. The chain has TRBV19 and TRBJ1-1; D remains unclear. CDR3 length equals 14 residues. The ends were cut back, 0 bases at V and 2 bases at J, with 7 bases in the middle. Germline V gene data show CDR1 as LNHDA and CDR2 as SQIVND (reference sequence).

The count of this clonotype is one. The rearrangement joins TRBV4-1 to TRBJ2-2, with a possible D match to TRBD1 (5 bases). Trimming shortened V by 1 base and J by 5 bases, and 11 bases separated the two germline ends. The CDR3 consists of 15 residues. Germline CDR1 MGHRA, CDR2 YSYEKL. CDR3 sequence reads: CASSQAAAGTGELFF. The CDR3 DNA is TGCGCCAGCAGCCAAGCAGCAGCAGGGACCGGGGAGCTGTTTTTT.

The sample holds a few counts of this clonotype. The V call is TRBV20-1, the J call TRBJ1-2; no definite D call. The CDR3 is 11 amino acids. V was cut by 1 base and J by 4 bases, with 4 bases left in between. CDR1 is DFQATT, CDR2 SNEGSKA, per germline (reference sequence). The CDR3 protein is CSARGPYGYTF. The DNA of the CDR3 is TGCAGTGCTAGAGGTCCCTATGGCTACACCTTC.

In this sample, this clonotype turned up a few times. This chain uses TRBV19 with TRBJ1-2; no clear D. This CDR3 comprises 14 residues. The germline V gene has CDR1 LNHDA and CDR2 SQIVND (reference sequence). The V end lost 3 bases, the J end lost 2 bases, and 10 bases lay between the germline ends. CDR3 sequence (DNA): TGTGCCAGTAGTATTAAGGCAGCCAACTATGGCTACACCTTC. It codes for CASSIKAANYGYTF. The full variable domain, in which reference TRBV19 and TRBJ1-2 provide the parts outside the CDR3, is DGGITQSPKYLFRKEGQNVTLSCEQNLNHDAMYWYRQDPGQGLRLIYYSQIVNDFQKGDIAEGYSVSREKKESFPLTVTSAQKNPTAFYLCASSIKAANYGYTFGSGTRLTVV.

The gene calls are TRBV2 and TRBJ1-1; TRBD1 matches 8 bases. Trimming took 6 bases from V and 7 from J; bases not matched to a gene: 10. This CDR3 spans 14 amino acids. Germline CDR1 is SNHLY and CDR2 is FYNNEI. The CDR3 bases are TGTGCCAGCAGCGTCGCCAGGGGGCTTGGTGAAGCTTTCTTT. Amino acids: CASSVARGLGEAFF.

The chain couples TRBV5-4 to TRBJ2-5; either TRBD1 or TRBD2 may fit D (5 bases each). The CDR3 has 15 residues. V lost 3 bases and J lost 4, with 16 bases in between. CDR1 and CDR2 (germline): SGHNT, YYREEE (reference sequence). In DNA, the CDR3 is TGTGCCAGCAGCTCCGCTCGAGGGGCCGGAGAGACCCAGTACTTC. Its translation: CASSSARGAGETQYF. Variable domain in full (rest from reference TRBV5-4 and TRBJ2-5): ETGVTQSPTHLIKTRGQQVTLRCSSQSGHNTVSWYQQALGQGPQFIFQYYREEENGRGNFPPRFSGLQFPNYSSELNVNALELDDSALYLCASSSARGAGETQYFGPGTRLLVL.

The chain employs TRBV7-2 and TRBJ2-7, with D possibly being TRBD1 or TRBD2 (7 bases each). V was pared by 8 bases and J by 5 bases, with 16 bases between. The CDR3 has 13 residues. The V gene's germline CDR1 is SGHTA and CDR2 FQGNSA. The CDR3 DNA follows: TGTGCCAGCCGATCAGGGGGGGGCCACGAGCAGTACTTC. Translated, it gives CASRSGGGHEQYF. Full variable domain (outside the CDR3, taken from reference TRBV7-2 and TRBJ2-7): GAGVSQSPSNKVTEKGKDVELRCDPISGHTALYWYRQSLGQGLEFLIYFQGNSAPDKSGLPSDRFSAERTGGSVSTLTIQRTQQEDSAVYLCASRSGGGHEQYFGPGTRLTVT.

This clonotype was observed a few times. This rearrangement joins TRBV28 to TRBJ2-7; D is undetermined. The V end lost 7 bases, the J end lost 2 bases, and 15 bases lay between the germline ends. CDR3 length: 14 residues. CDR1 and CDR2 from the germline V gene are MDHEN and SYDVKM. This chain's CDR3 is CASKRSPFTYEQYF. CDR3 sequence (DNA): TGTGCCAGCAAGCGAAGTCCGTTCACCTACGAGCAGTACTTC.

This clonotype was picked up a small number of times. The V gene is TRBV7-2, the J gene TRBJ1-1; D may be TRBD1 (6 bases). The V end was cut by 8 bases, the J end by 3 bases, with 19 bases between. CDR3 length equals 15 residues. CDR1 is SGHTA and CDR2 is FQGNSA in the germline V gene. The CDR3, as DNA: TGTGCCAGCCATGATTATAAAAGGGGGGACACTGAAGCTTTCTTT. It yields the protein CASHDYKRGDTEAFF. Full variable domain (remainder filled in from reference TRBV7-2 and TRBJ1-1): GAGVSQSPSNKVTEKGKDVELRCDPISGHTALYWYRQSLGQGLEFLIYFQGNSAPDKSGLPSDRFSAERTGGSVSTLTIQRTQQEDSAVYLCASHDYKRGDTEAFFGQGTRLTVV.

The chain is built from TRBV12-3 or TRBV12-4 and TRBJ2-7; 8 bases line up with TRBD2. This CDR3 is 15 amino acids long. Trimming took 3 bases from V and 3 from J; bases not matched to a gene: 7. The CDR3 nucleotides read TGTGCCAGCAGTTTGACAGCGGGGGCCGACTACGAGCAGTACTTC. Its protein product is CASSLTAGADYEQYF.

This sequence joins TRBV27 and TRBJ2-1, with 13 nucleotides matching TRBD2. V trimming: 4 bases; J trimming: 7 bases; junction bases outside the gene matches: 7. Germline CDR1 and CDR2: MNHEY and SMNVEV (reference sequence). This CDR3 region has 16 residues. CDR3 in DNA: TGTGCCAGCAGTTCCAGCTGGGGACTAGCGGGGAATGAGCAGTTCTTC. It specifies CASSSSWGLAGNEQFF.

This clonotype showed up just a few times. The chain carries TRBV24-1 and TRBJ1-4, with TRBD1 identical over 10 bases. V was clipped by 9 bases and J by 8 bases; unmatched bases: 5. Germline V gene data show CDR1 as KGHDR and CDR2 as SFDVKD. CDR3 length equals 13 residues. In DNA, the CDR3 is TGTGCCACCCCGGGACAGGGGAGGGAAAAACTGTTTTTT. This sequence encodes CATPGQGREKLFF.

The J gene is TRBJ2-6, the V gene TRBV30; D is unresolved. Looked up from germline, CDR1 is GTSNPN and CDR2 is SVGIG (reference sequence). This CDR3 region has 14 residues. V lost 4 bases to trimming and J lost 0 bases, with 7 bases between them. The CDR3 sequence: CAWKYSSGANVLTF. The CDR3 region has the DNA TGTGCCTGGAAGTATTCCTCTGGGGCCAACGTCCTGACTTTC.

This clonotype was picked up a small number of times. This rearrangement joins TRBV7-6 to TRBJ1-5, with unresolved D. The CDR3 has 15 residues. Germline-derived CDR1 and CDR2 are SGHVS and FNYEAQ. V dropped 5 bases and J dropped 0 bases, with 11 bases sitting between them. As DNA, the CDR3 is TGTGCCAGCAGCCGGGAGCAAGGTAGCAATCAGCCCCAGCATTTT. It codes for CASSREQGSNQPQHF.

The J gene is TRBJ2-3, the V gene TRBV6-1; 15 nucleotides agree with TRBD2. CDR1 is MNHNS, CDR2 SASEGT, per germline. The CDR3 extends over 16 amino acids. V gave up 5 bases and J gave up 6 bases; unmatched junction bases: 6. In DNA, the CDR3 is TGTGCCAGCAGTCGGACTAGCGGGAGGGCCGGGGATACGCAGTATTTT. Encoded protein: CASSRTSGRAGDTQYF.

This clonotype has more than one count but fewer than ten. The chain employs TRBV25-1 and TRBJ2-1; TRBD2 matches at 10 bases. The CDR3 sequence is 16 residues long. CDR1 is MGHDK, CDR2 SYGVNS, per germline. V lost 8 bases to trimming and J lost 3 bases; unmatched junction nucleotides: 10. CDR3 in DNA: TGTGCCAGCGCGACCGGGCTAGCGGGGGTCTACAATGAGCAGTTCTTC. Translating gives CASATGLAGVYNEQFF.

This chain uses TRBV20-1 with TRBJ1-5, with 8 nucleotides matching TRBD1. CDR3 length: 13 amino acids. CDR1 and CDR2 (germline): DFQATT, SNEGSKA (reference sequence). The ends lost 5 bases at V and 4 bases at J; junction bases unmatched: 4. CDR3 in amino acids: CSAVRGQNQPQHF. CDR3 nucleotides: TGCAGTGCTGTCAGGGGGCAGAATCAGCCCCAGCATTTT.

In DNA, the CDR3 is TGTGCCAGTAGTTCTAGCTTTGCAAGCTCCTACAATGAGCAGTTCTTC. Encoded protein: CASSSSFASSYNEQFF. The rearrangement uses TRBV19 and TRBJ2-1, with D possibly TRBD2 on 5 matching bases. CDR3 length equals 16 residues. Germline V gene sequence: CDR1 LNHDA, CDR2 SQIVND (reference sequence). V was pared by 5 bases and J by 0 bases, with 14 bases between.

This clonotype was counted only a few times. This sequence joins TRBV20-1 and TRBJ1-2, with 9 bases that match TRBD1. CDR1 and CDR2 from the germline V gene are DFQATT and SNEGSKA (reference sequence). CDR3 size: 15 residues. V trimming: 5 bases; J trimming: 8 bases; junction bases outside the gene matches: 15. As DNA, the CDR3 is TGCAGTGCTGAGGGTTGGACAGGGGATGGTGGCGGCTACACCTTC. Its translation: CSAEGWTGDGGGYTF.

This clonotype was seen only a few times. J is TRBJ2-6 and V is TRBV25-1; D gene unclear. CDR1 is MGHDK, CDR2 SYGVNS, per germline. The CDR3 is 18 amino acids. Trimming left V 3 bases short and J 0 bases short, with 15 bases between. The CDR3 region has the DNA TGTGCCAGCAGTGAGGCGTGGGGTCGGAGCTCTGGGGCCAACGTCCTGACTTTC. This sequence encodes CASSEAWGRSSGANVLTF.

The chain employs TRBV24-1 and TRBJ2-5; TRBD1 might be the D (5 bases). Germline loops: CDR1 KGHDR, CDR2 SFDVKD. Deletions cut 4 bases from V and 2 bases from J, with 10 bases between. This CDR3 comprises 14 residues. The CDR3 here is CATSDPTDQETQYF. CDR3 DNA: TGTGCCACCAGTGACCCGACAGATCAAGAGACCCAGTACTTC.

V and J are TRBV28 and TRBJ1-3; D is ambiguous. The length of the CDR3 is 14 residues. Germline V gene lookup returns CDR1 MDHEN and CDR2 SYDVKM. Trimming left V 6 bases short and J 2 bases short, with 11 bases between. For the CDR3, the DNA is TGTGCCAGCAGCTCCCCTCGTCCTGGAAACACCATATATTTT. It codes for CASSSPRPGNTIYF.

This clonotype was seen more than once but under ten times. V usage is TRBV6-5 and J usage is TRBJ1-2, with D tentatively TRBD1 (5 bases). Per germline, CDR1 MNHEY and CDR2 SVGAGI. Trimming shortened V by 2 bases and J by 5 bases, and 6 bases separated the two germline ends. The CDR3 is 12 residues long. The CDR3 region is CASSYTGYGYTF. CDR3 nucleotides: TGTGCCAGCAGTTACACAGGATATGGCTACACCTTC.

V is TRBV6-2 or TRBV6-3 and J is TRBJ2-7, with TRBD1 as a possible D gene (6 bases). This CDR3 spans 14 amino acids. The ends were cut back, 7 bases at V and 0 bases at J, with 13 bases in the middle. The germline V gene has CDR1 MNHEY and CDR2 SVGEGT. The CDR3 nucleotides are TGTGCCAGCAAGGGGGAACATTACTCCTACGAGCAGTACTTC. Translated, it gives CASKGEHYSYEQYF.

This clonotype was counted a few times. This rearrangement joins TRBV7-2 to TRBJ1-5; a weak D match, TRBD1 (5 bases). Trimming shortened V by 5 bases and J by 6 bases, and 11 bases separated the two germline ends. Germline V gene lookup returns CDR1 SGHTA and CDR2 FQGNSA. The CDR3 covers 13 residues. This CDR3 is CASSKGWGQPQHF. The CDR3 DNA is TGTGCCAGCAGCAAGGGGTGGGGTCAGCCCCAGCATTTT.